The clone carrying this T cell receptor (beta chain) was counted many times. These data come from a study of identical twins. The CDR3 has 15 amino acids. The germline gives CDR1 SQVTM, CDR2 ANQGSEA. The V segment lost 7 bases and the J segment 4 bases; nucleotides outside the gene matches: 14. TCRdb fed the 5' RACE reads into MiXCR, producing one record per CDR3 protein. The repertoire holds around 1.7 million distinct CDR3 sequences, with about 32% as singletons. Sample: cord blood. This chain joins TRBV29-1 and TRBJ2-3; TRBD1 matches 7 bases. The sequence was collected from a newborn girl in good health. The CDR3 bases are TGCAGCGGTGGGCGACAGGGTGTGAGGTCAGATACGCAGTATTTT. The encoded protein is CSGGRQGVRSDTQYF.